Sequencing of this T cell receptor (beta chain) was carried out in a study of shared clonotypes between healthy human individuals (dated by TCRdb to 2018 to 2020). Notes on the research overall: The cohort included a few men and a couple of women between 18 and 49 years of age. To estimate repertoire size and how much clonotypes are shared between individuals, the study performed deep sequencing of blood TCR repertoires from about five healthy adults. Each donor's leukapheresis produced roughly between roughly 0.85 and 10 billion PBMCs. For each donor, three plates each were used for CD4 naive and CD4 memory, two plates were used for CD8 naive, and one plate was used for CD8 memory. Different laboratories and diverse techniques were used to prepare libraries and sequence TCR repertoires, to increase sequencing depth and limit assay-specific biases.

The sample holds a few counts of this clone. No cognate antigen has been identified for it. No base qualities exist here, and no much larger clone lies one base off it. Other nucleotide sequences in the sample specify the same CDR3. Here is what the overall study found, with its caveats: Based on pairwise subsampling, the degree of clonotype sharing among donors was expected to be affected by sequencing depth. Compared with non-shared clonotypes, the clonotypes found in all four sorted-subset donors had higher generation probabilities. Estimated clonotype richness was generally larger for naive than for memory subsets. Incomplete sequencing was indicated by rarefaction of sorted-subset datasets, despite the large sequencing depth. Only blood was sampled, and tissue TCR repertoires likely differ from those in blood. The genetic and exposure-history diversity represented was limited by the small number of donors. About 5% of naive CD4, 3.5% of naive CD8, roughly 2.4% of memory CD4, and around 0.4% of memory CD8 clonotypes were shared across several donors.

The donors were healthy, HIV-negative adults with no recently reported acute infections or vaccinations. Every donor was a Caucasian adult residing in Nashville, Tennessee, USA. CD4+ T cells were enriched by magnetic negative selection; naive cells were then positively selected on CD45RA, and the negative fraction formed the memory subset. Blood was collected by leukapheresis, and PBMCs were isolated by Ficoll-Histopaque density gradient centrifugation and then cryopreserved in liquid nitrogen vapor phase. Analytical flow cytometry was used to check the purity and quantity of every magnetically sorted T cell population. Genomic DNA was isolated from every sorted fraction and measured by UV absorbance on a Nanodrop 2000c. TCR CDR3 regions were amplified from genomic DNA by multiplex PCR using the deep immunoSEQ assay. Extracted genomic DNA from each cell subset was distributed evenly across all wells of several immunoSEQ 96-well plates, and each plate was treated as a replicate. For sorted subsets, roughly 200 ng genomic DNA, equal to tens of thousands of T cell genomes, was loaded into each replicate PCR. Purified libraries were quantified with a Qubit 3.0 fluorometer, sized on a Bioanalyzer 2100, and re-quantified with the KAPA Library Quantification kit. Every immunoSEQ 96-well plate was sequenced on a separate single-read 150-cycle Illumina NextSeq 550 flow cell. As for how the authors treated the data: The immunoSEQ output contained only junctional sequences without quality scores, so filtering could not match that applied to full-length reads. Sequences were annotated with PyIR, a Python wrapper for IgBLAST v1.9, using IMGT germline references to assign V/J genes and CDR3. Reads with weak V/J assignments (E-value above 1e-6), missing CDR3, stop codons, out-of-frame junctions, or ambiguous translated residues were removed. A V3J clonotype was defined by an identical inferred V gene, J gene, and CDR3 amino acid sequence. Percentage overlap between repertoires was computed as shared unique clonotypes divided by the size of the smaller repertoire. Repertoire richness was assessed with RTK rarefaction, the Chao1 estimator, and Recon v2.1 estimates of unobserved clonotypes. For all TCRbeta clonotypes obtained by the gDNA method from a few donors, generation probabilities were computed with OLGA. TCRdb mirrors the immuneACCESS table, restricted to in-frame sequences. Some clones are absent from its copies; in checked studies, under half trace to an unresolved V gene, and the reason for the others is unknown. V, J and clone size were drawn from that table, and D and trimming were deduced from the DNA. This sample lists about 1 million clones; around 76% were detected once. Together, the top ten hold 1.4% of the sample.

V and J lose 3 bases and 4 bases, and a span of 7 bases separates them. The CDR3 holds 11 amino acids from the cysteine to the phenylalanine. Only the CDR3 DNA is retained, 33 bases long and in frame from the first base. CDR1 and CDR2 (GTSNPN, SVGIG) derive from the germline V gene (reference sequence). This clonotype was sampled from a man younger than 30 in good health. The sequencing input was memory CD4+ T cells sorted from blood. The cell subset or site label corresponds to: CD45RA-negative fraction. The V and J segments used are TRBV30 and TRBJ2-7; the D gene identity is not certain. The nucleotide sequence is given as TGTGCCTGGAGCGGAAAATACGAGCAGTACTTC. This is translated as CAWSGKYEQYF.